This TCR beta chain stems from a study of CD8+ T cells in alopecia areata. Study-level background: Those treated were given oral tofacitinib at 5 to 10 mg twice daily. Tofacitinib ran 6 to 18 months, followed by 6 months off drug. Findings and limits, study-wide: Clonality exceeded that of normal scalp in lesional scalp, most notably in alopecia totalis/universalis. In patients, TCRs were shared less clearly than in mice, and HLA may possibly be involved.

Extracted from the samples, RNA was reverse transcribed into cDNA to serve as the sequencing template. The data were produced by immunoSEQ multiplex PCR, yet TCRdb's version contains in-frame clones alone and is incomplete. The repertoire holds 100,000 to 150,000 clones, with around 49% as singletons. As for this clone: Its antigen is not known.

V was pared by 1 base and J by 3 bases, with 13 bases between. The CDR3 loop spans 17 amino acids. The germline V gene encodes CDR1 SEHNR and CDR2 FQNEAQ (reference sequence). The sequence derives from a human donor with alopecia areata. This sample comprised CD8+ T cells sorted from blood, obtained at week 0. The chain is built from TRBV7-9 and TRBJ2-6; possibly TRBD1 for D (5 bases). This chain's CDR3 is CASSLVVQGFGANVLTF. The CDR3 region has the DNA TGTGCCAGCAGCTTAGTCGTGCAGGGATTTGGGGCCAACGTCCTGACTTTC.